This T cell receptor (beta chain) was recorded in a study of blood T cells in healthy people across ages. The study's findings and limits: A roughly linear fall in TCR beta diversity per million T cells was seen with increasing age.

Every donor provided 9.5 to 10 milliliters of peripheral blood. Points on this clonotype: Its antigen is unidentified. One end of the junction does not line up with germline, which may come from a read error.

The CDR3 runs 12 residues. Sample-barcoded 5' priming and a J-beta primer mix drove a second PCR of roughly 6 to 12 cycles. Each sample provided no less than 2.5 million CDR3-containing paired-end reads. TCRdb re-called the 5' RACE reads through MiXCR, storing one row per CDR3 protein. The table shows about 780,000 distinct CDR3 sequences, with 46% occurring only once. Sequenced material: blood. The clonotype was recovered from a man of 80 years or more in good health. The V call is TRBV12-3 or TRBV12-4, the J call TRBJ2-2; D is uncertain. This CDR3 reads CVSSIGPGELFF. The CDR3 region has the DNA TGTGTCAGCAGTATAGGCCCCGGGGAGCTGTTTTTT.